Each of the 6 T cell receptor beta chains below was sequenced from the same sample in a study of T cells after yellow fever vaccination. Via MiXCR, TCRdb re-called the 5' RACE reads, giving one row per CDR3 protein. The profile covers a few hundred thousand distinct CDR3 sequences, with approximately 5.2% appearing a single time and about 3.5% taken by the ten largest. The material was CD4+ T cells sorted from PBMCs, obtained on the day of the yellow fever booster vaccination. The source is a young man who received the YFV17D yellow fever vaccine.

This clonotype was recorded at least ten times. The rearrangement joins TRBV7-2 to TRBJ2-7; D assignment may be TRBD1 or TRBD2 (5 bases each). Germline V gives CDR1 SGHTA, CDR2 FQGNSA. Trimming stripped 1 base from V and 3 bases from J, with 10 bases between. The CDR3 totals 14 residues. CDR3: CASSLGWGSYEQYV. The CDR3 DNA is TGTGCCAGCAGCTTAGGGTGGGGGAGCTACGAGCAGTACGTC.

In this sample, this clonotype turned up many times. The chain uses TRBV4-1 and TRBJ1-4; TRBD1 might be the D (6 bases). V dropped 3 bases and J dropped 8 bases, with 13 bases sitting between them. The CDR3 is 14 residues long. CDR1 is MGHRA and CDR2 is YSYEKL in the germline V gene. This CDR3 is CASSQSGQTEKLFF. In DNA, the CDR3 is TGCGCCAGCAGCCAGTCCGGACAGACCGAAAAACTGTTTTTT.

In this sample, this clonotype turned up a few times. In DNA, the CDR3 is TGTGCCAGCAGCTTAAGGGGCCCGGACCCTAGGGGTGAGGTCTCTGGGGCCAACGTCCTGACTTTC. This codes for CASSLRGPDPRGEVSGANVLTF. The chain links TRBV7-3 to TRBJ2-6, with TRBD1 as a possible D gene (5 bases). Trimming removed 1 base at V and 0 bases at J, with 25 bases between. The CDR3 is 22 residues long. Germline CDR1 reads SGHTA; CDR2 reads FQGTGA.

This sequence joins TRBV5-1 and TRBJ2-1; D call uncertain. The V gene's germline CDR1 is SGHRS and CDR2 YFSETQ. CDR3 size: 15 residues. The V end lost 5 bases, the J end lost 8 bases, and 20 bases lay between the germline ends. The CDR3 spells CASSDRLRPWDEQFF. CDR3 sequence (DNA): TGCGCCAGCAGTGACCGATTACGGCCGTGGGATGAGCAGTTCTTC.

This sequence joins TRBV24-1 and TRBJ2-5; D might be TRBD1 or TRBD2, each matching 5 bases. Germline V gene lookup returns CDR1 KGHDR and CDR2 SFDVKD. This CDR3 spans 14 amino acids. V was trimmed by 5 bases and J by 4 bases, leaving 13 bases between them. The CDR3 bases are TGTGCCACCAGTGCGCCGGGACCGCCAGAGACCCAGTACTTC. It yields the protein CATSAPGPPETQYF.

The chain joins TRBV3-1 to TRBJ2-1; 7 nucleotides align to TRBD2. The V and J ends lost 5 bases and 10 bases, in that order; junction bases with no gene match: 17. Germline V CDR1 and CDR2: LGHDT, YNNKEL (reference sequence). This CDR3 spans 16 amino acids. This chain's CDR3 is CASSARGAGIRGEQFF. The CDR3 region has the DNA TGTGCCAGCAGCGCCCGTGGAGCGGGGATAAGGGGAGAGCAGTTCTTC.